This is a list of T cell receptor beta chains from one sample in a study of neurological immune-mediated disorders. TCRdb passed the 5' RACE reads through MiXCR, listing each CDR3 protein once. The table records under 35,000 distinct CDR3 sequences, 13% of them present only once. The specimen was CD4+ T cells from blood. These receptors all stem from a female donor with HTLV-1-associated myelopathy (HAM/TSP). CDR3s include the opening cysteine and the closing phenylalanine or tryptophan. The D gene is left open where the match is weak. Part of the rows lack a size; the others show once, few, many or a class for expanded clones.

V gene: TRBV19; clone size: few; J gene: TRBJ2-7; D gene: NA; CDR3 protein: CASSNRPSENSYEQYF; CDR3 DNA: TGTGCCAGTAGTAACAGGCCCTCGGAAAACTCCTACGAGCAGTACTTC
V gene: TRBV15; clone size: many; J gene: TRBJ1-2; D gene: TRBD1; CDR3 protein: CATSQVGQGARGYTF; CDR3 DNA: TGTGCCACCAGCCAAGTCGGACAGGGGGCGCGAGGCTACACCTTC
V gene: TRBV6-2/TRBV6-3; clone size: many; J gene: TRBJ1-5; D gene: NA; CDR3 protein: CASSQQGRQPQHF; CDR3 DNA: TGTGCCAGCAGTCAACAGGGCCGGCAGCCCCAGCATTTT
V gene: TRBV27; clone size: many; J gene: TRBJ1-4; D gene: NA; CDR3 protein: CASSFRDLEKLFF; CDR3 DNA: TGTGCCAGCAGTTTCCGAGACTTAGAAAAACTGTTTTTT
V gene: TRBV7-2; clone size: NA; J gene: TRBJ1-1; D gene: NA; CDR3 protein: CASSLVVATDTQYFGPGTEAFF; CDR3 DNA: NA
V gene: TRBV10-1; clone size: many; J gene: TRBJ2-1; D gene: NA; CDR3 protein: CASSDNSYNEQFF; CDR3 DNA: TGCGCCAGCAGTGACAACAGCTACAATGAGCAGTTCTTC
V gene: TRBV7-9; clone size: many; J gene: TRBJ2-2; D gene: NA; CDR3 protein: CASSLEGYGELFF; CDR3 DNA: TGTGCCAGCAGCTTGGAGGGGTACGGGGAGCTGTTTTTT
V gene: TRBV29-1; clone size: many; J gene: TRBJ1-5; D gene: NA; CDR3 protein: CSVEVRGDGTQHF; CDR3 DNA: TGCAGCGTTGAAGTGCGAGGGGATGGGACCCAGCATTTT
V gene: TRBV24-1; clone size: medium-sized; J gene: TRBJ2-7; D gene: NA; CDR3 protein: CATSDPQGREQYF; CDR3 DNA: TGTGCCACCAGTGATCCCCAGGGACGGGAGCAGTACTTC
V gene: TRBV20-1; clone size: NA; J gene: TRBJ1-4; D gene: NA; CDR3 protein: CSARYRPPGEKLFF; CDR3 DNA: TGCAGTGCTAGATACAGACCGCCGGGGGAAAAACTGTTTTTT
V gene: TRBV12-3/TRBV12-4; clone size: NA; J gene: TRBJ1-5; D gene: NA; CDR3 protein: CASAEGGGWPQHF; CDR3 DNA: TGTGCCAGCGCGGAGGGGGGGGGGTGGCCCCAGCATTTT
V gene: TRBV7-7; clone size: many; J gene: TRBJ2-5; D gene: TRBD2; CDR3 protein: CASSTLAGVETQYF; CDR3 DNA: TGTGCTAGCAGCACACTAGCGGGAGTGGAGACCCAGTACTTC
V gene: TRBV5-1; clone size: many; J gene: TRBJ1-2; D gene: NA; CDR3 protein: CASSEKNGGYGYTF; CDR3 DNA: TGCGCCAGCAGCGAGAAAAACGGGGGCTATGGCTACACCTTC
V gene: TRBV20-1; clone size: many; J gene: TRBJ1-1; D gene: NA; CDR3 protein: CSAKVGGGNTEAFF; CDR3 DNA: TGCAGTGCTAAGGTCGGGGGAGGGAACACTGAAGCTTTCTTT
V gene: TRBV7-3; clone size: NA; J gene: TRBJ2-5; D gene: NA; CDR3 protein: CASSFYICSARDPREGAETQYF; CDR3 DNA: NA
V gene: TRBV28; clone size: many; J gene: TRBJ2-7; D gene: TRBD2; CDR3 protein: CASSLPGGGDEQYF; CDR3 DNA: TGTGCCAGCAGTTTACCCGGCGGGGGGGACGAGCAGTACTTC
V gene: TRBV10-2; clone size: NA; J gene: TRBJ2-7; D gene: NA; CDR3 protein: CASREHRYEQYF; CDR3 DNA: TGCGCCAGCAGAGAACATCGCTACGAGCAGTACTTC
V gene: TRBV12-3/TRBV12-4; clone size: few; J gene: TRBJ1-4; D gene: NA; CDR3 protein: CASSQRDSGEKLFF; CDR3 DNA: TGTGCCAGCAGCCAGCGGGACTCTGGGGAAAAACTGTTTTTT
V gene: TRBV29-1; clone size: many; J gene: TRBJ1-3; D gene: NA; CDR3 protein: CSVVPGDGNTIYF; CDR3 DNA: TGCAGCGTTGTTCCCGGGGACGGAAACACCATATATTTT
V gene: TRBV7-2; clone size: many; J gene: TRBJ2-4; D gene: TRBD1; CDR3 protein: CASSFHDRGNIQYF; CDR3 DNA: TGTGCCAGCAGCTTTCACGACAGGGGAAACATTCAGTACTTC
V gene: TRBV28; clone size: many; J gene: TRBJ2-3; D gene: NA; CDR3 protein: CASSVQGPTDTQYF; CDR3 DNA: TGTGCCAGCAGTGTACAGGGTCCCACAGATACGCAGTATTTT
V gene: TRBV20-1; clone size: many; J gene: TRBJ1-5; D gene: TRBD1; CDR3 protein: CSVKPGQGYQPQHF; CDR3 DNA: TGCAGTGTCAAACCGGGACAGGGGTATCAGCCCCAGCATTTT
V gene: TRBV5-5; clone size: many; J gene: TRBJ2-2; D gene: NA; CDR3 protein: CASSFRTVGELFF; CDR3 DNA: TGTGCCAGCAGCTTCAGGACAGTCGGGGAGCTGTTTTTT
V gene: TRBV4-1; clone size: medium-sized; J gene: TRBJ1-2; D gene: TRBD1; CDR3 protein: CASSQESGTGYGYTF; CDR3 DNA: TGCGCCAGCAGCCAAGAATCCGGGACAGGTTATGGCTACACCTTC
V gene: TRBV15; clone size: many; J gene: TRBJ1-5; D gene: NA; CDR3 protein: CATSRGFNQPQHF; CDR3 DNA: TGTGCCACCAGCAGAGGGTTCAATCAGCCCCAGCATTTT
V gene: TRBV7-9; clone size: NA; J gene: TRBJ2-3; D gene: NA; CDR3 protein: CANNLGAGAPYTDTQYF; CDR3 DNA: TGTGCCAACAACTTAGGTGCTGGGGCACCTTACACAGATACGCAGTATTTT
V gene: TRBV20-1; clone size: many; J gene: TRBJ2-3; D gene: NA; CDR3 protein: CSASPRSSTDTQYF; CDR3 DNA: TGCAGTGCTAGCCCCCGGAGTTCCACAGATACGCAGTATTTT
V gene: TRBV5-1; clone size: many; J gene: TRBJ2-3; D gene: TRBD2; CDR3 protein: CASSLGVAGSTYTQYF; CDR3 DNA: TGCGCCAGCAGCTTGGGGGTAGCGGGGAGTACATATACGCAGTATTTT
V gene: TRBV7-2; clone size: many; J gene: TRBJ2-7; D gene: NA; CDR3 protein: CASSPSPTIYEQYF; CDR3 DNA: TGTGCCAGCAGCCCCTCCCCGACGATTTACGAGCAGTACTTC
V gene: TRBV6-1; clone size: many; J gene: TRBJ2-5; D gene: NA; CDR3 protein: CASSILYQETQYF; CDR3 DNA: TGTGCCAGCAGTATTTTGTACCAAGAGACCCAGTACTTC
V gene: TRBV28; clone size: many; J gene: TRBJ2-2; D gene: NA; CDR3 protein: CASSLWQENTGELFF; CDR3 DNA: TGTGCCAGCAGTTTATGGCAGGAGAACACCGGGGAGCTGTTTTTT
V gene: TRBV7-2; clone size: many; J gene: TRBJ2-2; D gene: TRBD1; CDR3 protein: CASSPRQGSTGELFF; CDR3 DNA: TGTGCCAGCAGCCCTCGACAGGGGTCCACCGGGGAGCTGTTTTTT
V gene: TRBV7-8; clone size: NA; J gene: TRBJ2-3; D gene: NA; CDR3 protein: CASSLGGMNTDTQYF; CDR3 DNA: TGTGCCAGTAGCTTAGGGGGGATGAACACAGATACGCAGTATTTT
V gene: TRBV18; clone size: NA; J gene: TRBJ1-6; D gene: NA; CDR3 protein: CASSPPGENSPLHF; CDR3 DNA: TGTGCCAGCTCACCCCCGGGAGAGAATTCACCCCTCCACTTT
V gene: TRBV12-3/TRBV12-4; clone size: many; J gene: TRBJ2-1; D gene: NA; CDR3 protein: CASSLSQGRDNEQFF; CDR3 DNA: TGTGCCAGCAGTTTATCGCAGGGAAGGGACAATGAGCAGTTCTTC
V gene: TRBV6-5; clone size: many; J gene: TRBJ2-3; D gene: NA; CDR3 protein: CASRVGTDTQYF; CDR3 DNA: TGTGCCAGCAGGGTCGGCACAGATACGCAGTATTTT
V gene: TRBV6-1; clone size: many; J gene: TRBJ2-1; D gene: NA; CDR3 protein: CASSEARNEQFF; CDR3 DNA: TGTGCCAGCAGTGAAGCTCGGAATGAGCAGTTCTTC
V gene: TRBV24-1; clone size: many; J gene: TRBJ2-3; D gene: TRBD2; CDR3 protein: CATSEPGTSGATDTQYF; CDR3 DNA: TGTGCCACCAGTGAACCAGGGACTAGCGGGGCCACAGATACGCAGTATTTT
V gene: TRBV5-1; clone size: many; J gene: TRBJ2-7; D gene: NA; CDR3 protein: CASSESVARGYEQYF; CDR3 DNA: TGCGCCAGCAGTGAGAGTGTCGCACGGGGCTACGAGCAGTACTTC
V gene: TRBV6-5; clone size: medium-sized; J gene: TRBJ2-5; D gene: TRBD2; CDR3 protein: CASRPAGEETQYF; CDR3 DNA: TGTGCCAGCAGACCAGCGGGAGAAGAGACCCAGTACTTC
V gene: TRBV19; clone size: few; J gene: TRBJ1-5; D gene: NA; CDR3 protein: CASSLVGDSNQPQHF; CDR3 DNA: TGTGCCAGTTCGCTTGTGGGGGATAGCAATCAGCCCCAGCATTTT
V gene: TRBV7-2; clone size: many; J gene: TRBJ2-5; D gene: TRBD2; CDR3 protein: CASSYSGGGETQYF; CDR3 DNA: TGTGCCAGCAGCTATAGCGGGGGGGGGGAGACCCAGTACTTC
V gene: TRBV27; clone size: many; J gene: TRBJ2-7; D gene: TRBD1; CDR3 protein: CASSLDTGTDYEQYF; CDR3 DNA: TGTGCCAGCAGTTTAGATACCGGGACAGACTACGAGCAGTACTTC
V gene: TRBV12-3/TRBV12-4; clone size: many; J gene: TRBJ2-2; D gene: NA; CDR3 protein: CASSAPSSAWLGELFF; CDR3 DNA: TGTGCCAGCAGTGCACCTAGCTCGGCCTGGTTAGGGGAGCTGTTTTTT
V gene: TRBV7-2; clone size: many; J gene: TRBJ1-3; D gene: NA; CDR3 protein: CASSLGRSSGNTIYF; CDR3 DNA: TGTGCCAGCAGCTTAGGCCGTAGCTCTGGAAACACCATATATTTT
V gene: TRBV7-9; clone size: few; J gene: TRBJ2-7; D gene: TRBD2; CDR3 protein: CASSQGQRGIYEQYF; CDR3 DNA: TGTGCCAGCAGCCAAGGCCAGCGGGGGATTTACGAGCAGTACTTC
V gene: TRBV6-5; clone size: many; J gene: TRBJ2-5; D gene: NA; CDR3 protein: CASSYSEGEGTQYF; CDR3 DNA: TGTGCCAGCAGTTACTCAGAGGGAGAAGGGACCCAGTACTTC
V gene: TRBV6-1; clone size: many; J gene: TRBJ2-2; D gene: NA; CDR3 protein: CASRVGGLNTGELFF; CDR3 DNA: TGTGCCTCCAGGGTCGGGGGGCTGAACACCGGGGAGCTGTTTTTT
V gene: TRBV20-1; clone size: many; J gene: TRBJ2-7; D gene: TRBD1; CDR3 protein: CSARDLTGGYEQYF; CDR3 DNA: TGCAGTGCTAGAGATTTGACAGGGGGCTACGAGCAGTACTTC
V gene: TRBV7-2; clone size: NA; J gene: TRBJ2-5; D gene: NA; CDR3 protein: CASSFYICSASRRLAAQETQYF; CDR3 DNA: NA
V gene: TRBV4-3; clone size: many; J gene: TRBJ2-1; D gene: TRBD1; CDR3 protein: CASSQDGDRGYNEQFF; CDR3 DNA: TGCGCCAGCAGCCAAGATGGGGACAGGGGCTACAATGAGCAGTTCTTC
V gene: TRBV7-6; clone size: many; J gene: TRBJ2-1; D gene: TRBD2; CDR3 protein: CASSLAHRTSGRTNEQFF; CDR3 DNA: TGTGCCAGCAGCTTAGCGCATAGGACTAGCGGGAGGACCAATGAGCAGTTCTTC
V gene: TRBV6-6; clone size: many; J gene: TRBJ1-1; D gene: TRBD1; CDR3 protein: CASSRTTGEEYTEAFF; CDR3 DNA: TGTGCCAGCAGCCGAACCACAGGGGAGGAGTACACTGAAGCTTTCTTT
V gene: TRBV5-1; clone size: many; J gene: TRBJ1-1; D gene: NA; CDR3 protein: CASSGTGRGLDTEAFF; CDR3 DNA: TGCGCCAGCAGCGGGACTGGGCGGGGGTTGGACACTGAAGCTTTCTTT
V gene: TRBV5-5; clone size: many; J gene: TRBJ1-6; D gene: NA; CDR3 protein: CASSWGVGADSPLHF; CDR3 DNA: TGTGCCAGCAGCTGGGGAGTGGGGGCGGATTCACCCCTCCACTTT
V gene: TRBV5-1; clone size: many; J gene: TRBJ2-7; D gene: NA; CDR3 protein: CASSPGQSSYEQYF; CDR3 DNA: TGCGCCAGCAGCCCAGGACAGAGCTCCTACGAGCAGTACTTC
V gene: TRBV20-1; clone size: many; J gene: TRBJ1-5; D gene: NA; CDR3 protein: CSATKNWDQPQHF; CDR3 DNA: TGCAGTGCCACCAAGAACTGGGATCAGCCCCAGCATTTT
V gene: TRBV7-8; clone size: NA; J gene: TRBJ1-4; D gene: NA; CDR3 protein: CASSRLVYNEKLFF; CDR3 DNA: TGTGCCAGCAGCAGACTGGTCTATAATGAAAAACTGTTTTTT
V gene: TRBV29-1; clone size: NA; J gene: TRBJ1-6; D gene: TRBD1; CDR3 protein: CSAGGRTGDNSPLHF; CDR3 DNA: TGCAGCGCGGGGGGGAGGACAGGGGATAATTCACCCCTCCACTTT